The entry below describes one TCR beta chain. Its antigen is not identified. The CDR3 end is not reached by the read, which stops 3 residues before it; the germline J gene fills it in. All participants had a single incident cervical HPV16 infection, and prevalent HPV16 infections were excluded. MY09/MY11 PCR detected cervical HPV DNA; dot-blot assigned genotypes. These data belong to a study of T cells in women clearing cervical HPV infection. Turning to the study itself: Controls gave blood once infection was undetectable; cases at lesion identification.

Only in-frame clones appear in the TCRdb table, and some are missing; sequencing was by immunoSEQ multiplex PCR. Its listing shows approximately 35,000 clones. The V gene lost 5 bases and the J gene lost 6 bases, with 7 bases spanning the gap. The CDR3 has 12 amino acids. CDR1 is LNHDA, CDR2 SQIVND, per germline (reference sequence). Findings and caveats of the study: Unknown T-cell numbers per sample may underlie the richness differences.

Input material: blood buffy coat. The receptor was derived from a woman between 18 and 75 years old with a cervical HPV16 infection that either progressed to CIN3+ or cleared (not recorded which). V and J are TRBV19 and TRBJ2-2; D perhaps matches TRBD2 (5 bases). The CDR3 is CASSGRAGELFF. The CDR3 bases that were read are TGTGCCAGTAGTGGGCGGGCCGGGGAG.